Listed here are 19 T cell receptor beta chains from one sample, sequenced in a study of blood T cell repertoires in COVID-19. Assay: immunoSEQ multiplex PCR; the TCRdb copy retains only in-frame clones and omits some. The sample lists some 50,000 clones, 70% to 90% seen once, with approximately 2.6% in the top ten. Sequenced material: peripheral blood. The source of these receptors is an elderly man with acute or convalescent COVID-19.

This clone was detected only once. The chain has TRBV27 and TRBJ2-1, with 7 positions matching TRBD2. Trimming removed 1 base from V and 6 bases from J; junction bases left unmatched: 9. The CDR3 extends over 16 amino acids. Per the germline V gene, CDR1 is MNHEY and CDR2 is SMNVEV (reference sequence). For the CDR3, the DNA is TGTGCCAGCAGTTTATTTACGGGGGGAGCTTTCAATGAGCAGTTCTTC. It specifies CASSLFTGGAFNEQFF.

The CDR3 protein is CASSKGTRPYNEQFF. CDR3 nucleotides: TGTGCCAGCAGCAAAGGGACACGACCCTACAATGAGCAGTTCTTC. The chain couples TRBV11-3 to TRBJ2-1, with D perhaps TRBD1 (6 bases). The CDR3 length is 15 residues. Germline CDR1 SGHNT, CDR2 YENEEA. V lost 5 bases, J lost 2 bases, and 13 bases lay in between.

The CDR3 coding sequence is TGTGCCAGCAGCCGCACCTCGGGATTAGGTGGCGAAAAACTGTTTTTT. It specifies CASSRTSGLGGEKLFF. The chain uses TRBV14 and TRBJ1-4; no clear D gene. Trimming shortened V by 4 bases and J by 8 bases, and 20 bases separated the two germline ends. The CDR3 runs 16 residues. The germline V gene encodes CDR1 SGHDN and CDR2 FVKESK.

The sample holds one count of this clone. The CDR3 is CASSHRGVRGTEAFF. The CDR3 DNA reads as TGTGCCAGCAGTCACCGCGGGGTTCGGGGCACTGAAGCTTTCTTT. The rearrangement joins TRBV7-8 to TRBJ1-1; no definite D call. CDR1 is SGHVS, CDR2 FQNEAQ, per germline. Trimming took 6 bases from V and 4 from J, leaving 18 bases between them. The CDR3 covers 15 residues.

V gene TRBV29-1 combines with J gene TRBJ2-5; no clear D. This CDR3 has 11 residues. V was cut by 2 bases and J by 6 bases, with 7 bases left in between. Germline values: CDR1 SQVTM, CDR2 ANQGSEA. DNA of the CDR3: TGCAGCGTTGAACAGGCCAAGACCCAGTACTTC. It specifies CSVEQAKTQYF.

V and J are TRBV4-1 and TRBJ2-3; 10 nucleotides line up with TRBD2. The V gene's germline CDR1 is MGHRA and CDR2 YSYEKL. CDR3 length equals 17 residues. V lost 0 bases, J lost 5 bases, and 8 bases stayed unmatched. CDR3 sequence: CASSQDLPSGGVDTQYF. As DNA, the CDR3 is TGCGCCAGCAGCCAAGATCTCCCTAGCGGGGGAGTAGATACGCAGTATTTT.

This clone showed up just a few times. The rearrangement links TRBV27 to TRBJ1-3, with TRBD1 matching over 7 bases. Germline-derived CDR1 and CDR2 are MNHEY and SMNVEV (reference sequence). The CDR3 has 14 residues. J gave up 4 bases and V 6 bases, and 6 bases lay outside the gene matches. The CDR3 nucleotides are TGTGCCAGCAGCTTGACAGGGTGGGGAAACACCATATATTTT. Translated, it gives CASSLTGWGNTIYF.

The chain is built from TRBV6-6 and TRBJ2-3, with TRBD1 identical over 7 bases. In germline, CDR1 is MNHNY, CDR2 SVGAGI (reference sequence). The CDR3 is 14 amino acids. The J segment lost 4 bases and the V segment lost 4 bases, leaving 5 bases of the junction unmatched. The CDR3 loop is CASSSTGVADTQYF. The CDR3 nucleotides read TGTGCCAGCAGTTCTACAGGGGTAGCAGATACGCAGTATTTT.

The gene calls are TRBV6-5 and TRBJ1-6; 9 bases align to TRBD1. Unmatched junction bases numbered 2, after V lost 5 bases and J lost 6 bases. CDR3 length: 14 residues. Germline V gives CDR1 MNHEY, CDR2 SVGAGI. The CDR3 loop reads CASSRGQGNSPLHF. The CDR3 nucleotides are TGTGCCAGCAGTCGGGGACAGGGTAATTCACCCCTCCACTTT.

The chain combines TRBV2 with TRBJ2-1; 8 bases agree with TRBD2. The V gene end was trimmed by 2 bases and the J gene end by 7 bases; junction bases not matched to a gene: 7. CDR1 and CDR2 (germline): SNHLY, FYNNEI. The CDR3 is 15 residues long. CDR3 DNA: TGTGCCAGCAGTGAAAACGGGGGGGCCTGGAATGAGCAGTTCTTC. Residues: CASSENGGAWNEQFF.

This sequence joins TRBV27 and TRBJ2-2; 10 nucleotides align to TRBD1. The ends lost 7 bases at V and 4 bases at J; junction bases unmatched: 6. The CDR3 has 15 residues. The germline V gene has CDR1 MNHEY and CDR2 SMNVEV (reference sequence). In DNA, the CDR3 is TGTGCCAGCAAGACAGGGGGCGTGAGCACCGGGGAGCTGTTTTTT. This sequence encodes CASKTGGVSTGELFF.

V is TRBV6-5 and J is TRBJ1-5, with 10 bases matching TRBD1. V shed 2 bases, J shed 2 bases, and the junction held 0 bases outside the gene matches. Looked up from germline, CDR1 is MNHEY and CDR2 is SVGAGI. The CDR3 is made up of 15 amino acids. CDR3 in amino acids: CASSYGTGGNQPQHF. The CDR3 DNA reads as TGTGCCAGCAGTTACGGGACAGGGGGCAATCAGCCCCAGCATTTT.

The chain is built from TRBV7-8 and TRBJ1-2, with TRBD1 as a possible D gene (6 bases). Trimming cost V 1 base and J 1 base, with 7 bases left between them. The CDR3 extends over 14 amino acids. Per germline, CDR1 SGHVS and CDR2 FQNEAQ. The CDR3 here is CASSLGGHNYGYTF. The CDR3 region has the DNA TGTGCCAGCAGCTTAGGGGGACATAACTATGGCTACACCTTC. Looking up the rest from reference TRBV7-8 and TRBJ1-2 gives the full variable domain: GAGVSQSPRYKVAKRGQDVALRCDPISGHVSLFWYQQALGQGPEFLTYFQNEAQLDKSGLPSDRFFAERPEGSVSTLKIQRTQQEDSAVYLCASSLGGHNYGYTFGSGTRLTVV.

V usage is TRBV6-5 and J usage is TRBJ1-6; 7 positions agree with TRBD1. V lost 4 bases to trimming and J lost 7 bases; unmatched junction nucleotides: 4. CDR3 length equals 14 residues. In germline, CDR1 is MNHEY, CDR2 SVGAGI. The CDR3 sequence: CASSLQGQNSPLHF. CDR3 bases: TGTGCCAGCAGTTTACAGGGGCAAAATTCACCCCTCCACTTT.

The V and J genes are TRBV5-1 and TRBJ2-1; D is unclear. The CDR3 loop spans 14 amino acids. Germline V gene lookup returns CDR1 SGHRS and CDR2 YFSETQ. The V and J ends lost 0 bases and 6 bases respectively, with 10 bases between them. The CDR3 sequence: CASSLVTVSNEQFF. CDR3 nucleotides: TGCGCCAGCAGCTTGGTTACGGTGAGCAATGAGCAGTTCTTC.

J is TRBJ1-5 and V is TRBV23-1, with TRBD1 identical over 8 bases. TRBV23-1 is treated as an ORF (open reading frame) with a function not yet certain. This CDR3 contains 16 residues. Trimming at V came to 2 bases and at J to 5 bases, leaving 8 bases not matched to a gene. The CDR3 sequence is CASSQPGSGGDQPQHF. CDR3 nucleotides: TGCGCCAGCAGTCAACCAGGGTCAGGGGGCGATCAGCCCCAGCATTTT.

This chain uses TRBV2 with TRBJ2-7, with 14 bases lining up with TRBD2. Germline V gene sequence: CDR1 SNHLY, CDR2 FYNNEI. Trimming at V came to 6 bases and at J to 4 bases, leaving 11 bases not matched to a gene. The CDR3 has 17 residues. CDR3 coding DNA: TGTGCCAGCAGGGTTCAGGGACTAGCGGGGGACACATACGAGCAGTACTTC. It encodes CASRVQGLAGDTYEQYF.

In its sample, this clone was seen a few times. The CDR3 sequence: CASSLSREETQYF. The CDR3 DNA follows: TGTGCCAGCAGCTTATCTCGTGAAGAGACCCAGTACTTC. The chain combines TRBV7-2 with TRBJ2-5; D gene ambiguous. The V and J ends lost 2 bases and 3 bases respectively, with 7 bases between them. The germline gives CDR1 SGHTA, CDR2 FQGNSA. CDR3 length: 13 amino acids.

This chain joins TRBV6-5 and TRBJ1-1, with a weak D call TRBD1 (5 bases). This CDR3 region has 13 residues. Trimming took off 2 bases at V and 1 base at J, with 5 bases between the two ends. The germline V gene has CDR1 MNHEY and CDR2 SVGAGI. The CDR3 spells CASSYRGNTEAFF. In nucleotides, the CDR3 is TGTGCCAGCAGTTACAGGGGGAACACTGAAGCTTTCTTT.